The next 30 T cell receptor beta chains were all read from a single sample in a study of T cell changes during pregnancy in multiple sclerosis (dated by TCRdb to about 2019). The library was prepared using the immunoSEQ multiplex PCR assay. Imported from immuneACCESS, the table was reduced by TCRdb to in-frame sequences with V and J called. These copies leave out some clones; in studies compared against another copy, an unresolved V gene accounts for under half, and the cause of the remainder is not known. In this sample the table shows fewer than 65,000 clones, 90% to 95% of which occur a single time. 1.5% to 2% of the sample rests with the top ten. The source was peripheral blood, collected in the second trimester of pregnancy. The receptors originated from a female donor with multiple sclerosis, enrolled in a pregnancy study.

The chain carries TRBV28 and TRBJ1-4; 7 bases are shared with TRBD1. This CDR3 contains 13 residues. Germline V lookup: CDR1 MDHEN, CDR2 SYDVKM. The V segment lost 7 bases and the J segment 11 bases; nucleotides outside the gene matches: 10. The CDR3 coding sequence is TGTGCCAGCACCACTCCCCCGGGACAGAAACTGTTTTTT. It is translated as CASTTPPGQKLFF.

The rearrangement joins TRBV6-4 to TRBJ2-7, with 10 positions matching TRBD1. The ends lost 5 bases at V and 6 bases at J; junction bases unmatched: 16. Germline values: CDR1 MRHNA, CDR2 SNTAGT. CDR3 length equals 17 residues. The CDR3 region has the DNA TGTGCCAGCAGTCGCGACCTGGTGGGGGGACAGGGGCCCGAGCAGTACTTC. Amino acids: CASSRDLVGGQGPEQYF.

The chain carries TRBV30 and TRBJ2-3, with D tentatively TRBD2 (7 bases). Trimming pared 0 bases from V and 4 bases from J, leaving 17 bases between. The germline CDR1 and CDR2 sequences are GTSNPN and SVGIG (reference sequence). The CDR3 consists of 16 residues. The CDR3 DNA follows: TGTGCCTGGAGTGTCCCCAAATGGGGGGGCGCAGATACGCAGTATTTT. Amino acid sequence: CAWSVPKWGGADTQYF.

The J gene is TRBJ2-3, the V gene TRBV19; 8 positions match TRBD2. This CDR3 comprises 15 residues. Germline values: CDR1 LNHDA, CDR2 SQIVND (reference sequence). Losses at the gene ends were 7 bases for V and 2 bases for J; bases not matched to a gene: 8. The CDR3 nucleotides are TGTGCCAGTAACGAAGGACTAGCCCTCACAGATACGCAGTATTTT. As protein: CASNEGLALTDTQYF.

The chain joins TRBV27 to TRBJ1-1; tentative D call: TRBD1 (5 bases). Trimming left V 5 bases short and J 8 bases short, with 12 bases between. Germline CDR1 reads MNHEY; CDR2 reads SMNVEV (reference sequence). This CDR3 spans 12 amino acids. CDR3 amino acids: CASSLPGLEAFF. Here the CDR3 DNA reads TGTGCCAGCAGTCTACCGGGACTCGAAGCTTTCTTT.

V is TRBV4-3 and J is TRBJ2-1, with D perhaps TRBD2 (5 bases). Trimming shortened V by 2 bases and J by 8 bases, and 19 bases separated the two germline ends. This CDR3 region has 16 residues. Per germline, CDR1 LGHNA and CDR2 YSLEER. The CDR3 reads CASSQRPGGSGDEQFF. CDR3 nucleotide sequence: TGCGCCAGCAGCCAACGACCTGGTGGGAGTGGGGATGAGCAGTTCTTC.

As concerns this clone: At one boundary the junction diverges from the germline segment, which might be a read error. This chain connects TRBV7-7 to TRBJ2-3; possibly TRBD2 for D (6 bases). Germline loops: CDR1 SSHAT, CDR2 FNYEAQ (reference sequence). This CDR3 region has 14 residues. The CDR3 DNA is TGTGCTAGCAGCTTAGGGGAGGCGTCAGATACGCAGTATTTT. Its translation: CASSLGEASDTQYF.

The rearrangement uses TRBV28 and TRBJ2-7, with D maybe TRBD2 (6 bases). This CDR3 is built from 13 residues. V was shortened by 7 bases and J by 3 bases, with 13 bases between the two germline ends. CDR1 is MDHEN, CDR2 SYDVKM, per germline. The CDR3 region is CASNAAGSYEQYF. CDR3 DNA: TGTGCCAGCAACGCAGCCGGGAGCTACGAGCAGTACTTC.

The chain combines TRBV14 with TRBJ2-7, with D possibly being TRBD1 (6 bases). This CDR3 is built from 14 residues. The V gene lost 4 bases and the J gene lost 2 bases, with 12 bases spanning the gap. Germline V lookup: CDR1 SGHDN, CDR2 FVKESK. The CDR3 loop reads CASSPTGNTYEQYF. For the CDR3, the DNA is TGTGCCAGCAGCCCAACAGGGAACACCTACGAGCAGTACTTC.

The genes are TRBV7-9 and TRBJ2-7, with 7 nucleotides matching TRBD2. J was trimmed by 6 bases and V by 8 bases; bases with no gene match: 16. The CDR3 loop spans 15 amino acids. The germline CDR1 and CDR2 sequences are SEHNR and FQNEAQ (reference sequence). CDR3 sequence reads: CASVRPGGDVSEQYF. The CDR3 DNA reads as TGTGCCAGCGTAAGGCCTGGGGGGGACGTCTCCGAGCAGTACTTC.

The V gene is TRBV7-8, the J gene TRBJ2-3, with D possibly TRBD2 on 5 matching bases. V was clipped by 5 bases and J by 4 bases, with 19 bases between them. In germline, CDR1 is SGHVS, CDR2 FQNEAQ. The CDR3 has 16 residues. The CDR3 nucleotides read TGTGCCAGCAGCGCCCGAACTAGAGATAGGTCAGATACGCAGTATTTT. It codes for CASSARTRDRSDTQYF.

The V gene is TRBV5-1, the J gene TRBJ1-1; 7 nucleotides align to TRBD1. Unmatched junction bases numbered 3, after V lost 4 bases and J lost 0 bases. Germline CDR1 SGHRS, CDR2 YFSETQ. The CDR3 extends over 14 amino acids. CDR3 nucleotides: TGCGCCAGCAGCCCCGGGACAGTGAACACTGAAGCTTTCTTT. It encodes CASSPGTVNTEAFF. Full variable domain (rest looked up from reference TRBV5-1 and TRBJ1-1): KAGVTQTPRYLIKTRGQQVTLSCSPISGHRSVSWYQQTPGQGLQFLFEYFSETQRNKGNFPGRFSGRQFSNSRSEMNVSTLELGDSALYLCASSPGTVNTEAFFGQGTRLTVV.

This clone was counted a single time. The chain joins TRBV5-5 to TRBJ2-5; TRBD1 agrees at 11 bases. CDR1 and CDR2 (germline): SGHKS, YYEKEE (reference sequence). This CDR3 has 15 amino acids. Trimming at V came to 3 bases and at J to 4 bases, leaving 5 bases not matched to a gene. The CDR3 loop is CASSWGTGGRETQYF. The CDR3 coding sequence is TGTGCCAGCAGCTGGGGGACAGGGGGGAGAGAGACCCAGTACTTC.

The chain uses TRBV11-3 and TRBJ2-1, with 7 bases fitting TRBD1. With V trimmed by 5 bases and J by 6 bases, 7 bases remained unmatched. The CDR3 covers 14 residues. Per the germline V gene, CDR1 is SGHNT and CDR2 is YENEEA. CDR3 sequence (DNA): TGTGCCAGCAGCCCGAGGACAGGAACCAATGAGCAGTTCTTC. Its translation: CASSPRTGTNEQFF.

V usage is TRBV7-8 and J usage is TRBJ2-7; 8 bases agree with TRBD1. J gave up 2 bases and V 2 bases, and 5 bases lay outside the gene matches. The germline V gene encodes CDR1 SGHVS and CDR2 FQNEAQ. The CDR3 covers 15 residues. The CDR3 DNA is TGTGCCAGCAGCTTACTGACAGGGGATACCTACGAGCAGTACTTC. Its translation: CASSLLTGDTYEQYF.

The CDR3 region has the DNA TGTGCCAGCAGTACGACTAGCGGGAGTATCAACATTCAGTACTTC. It is translated as CASSTTSGSINIQYF. V gene TRBV2 combines with J gene TRBJ2-4, with TRBD2 matching over 12 bases. Germline assignment: CDR1 SNHLY and CDR2 FYNNEI. The CDR3 has 15 amino acids. With V trimmed by 5 bases and J by 7 bases, 6 bases remained unmatched.

The chain couples TRBV6-5 to TRBJ1-2; D is possibly TRBD1 (5 bases). The CDR3 length is 14 residues. Germline-derived CDR1 and CDR2 are MNHEY and SVGAGI. Trimming left V 6 bases short and J 4 bases short, with 15 bases between. CDR3 in DNA: TGTGCCAGCAGGAGAGCTGGGGCGGCCTATGGCTACACCTTC. As protein: CASRRAGAAYGYTF.

The genes are TRBV4-3 and TRBJ2-5; 8 bases are shared with TRBD2. J gave up 2 bases and V 3 bases, and 8 bases lay outside the gene matches. The CDR3 extends over 16 amino acids. The germline CDR1 and CDR2 sequences are LGHNA and YSLEER. The CDR3: CASSQSTSAIQETQYF. The CDR3 region has the DNA TGCGCCAGCAGCCAGTCGACTAGCGCCATACAAGAGACCCAGTACTTC.

The J gene is TRBJ2-3, the V gene TRBV30; 7 nucleotides line up with TRBD2. CDR3 length: 14 amino acids. J gave up 6 bases and V 2 bases, and 8 bases lay outside the gene matches. Germline V gene lookup returns CDR1 GTSNPN and CDR2 SVGIG (reference sequence). This CDR3 reads CAWSRGRARDTQYF. CDR3 DNA: TGTGCCTGGAGTCGAGGGAGGGCCCGTGATACGCAGTATTTT.

This chain uses TRBV2 with TRBJ2-1, with 11 bases lining up with TRBD2. The germline CDR1 and CDR2 sequences are SNHLY and FYNNEI. Trimming took 7 bases from V and 12 from J; bases not matched to a gene: 5. This CDR3 region has 12 residues. CDR3 in DNA: TGTGCCAGCACTGGGACTAGCGGAAGGCAGTTCTTC. Encoded protein: CASTGTSGRQFF.

The chain uses TRBV7-2 and TRBJ2-2; TRBD2 might be the D (6 bases). The CDR3 covers 17 residues. CDR1 and CDR2 from the germline V gene are SGHTA and FQGNSA. V dropped 0 bases and J dropped 5 bases, with 16 bases sitting between them. CDR3 nucleotide sequence: TGTGCCAGCAGCTTAGCCCCGATTCCTCGGGGGACCGGGGAGCTGTTTTTT. Translating it yields CASSLAPIPRGTGELFF.

The chain joins TRBV1 to TRBJ1-1; TRBD1 reflects the table's D call only, with no check against the DNA. TRBV1 is a recognized pseudogene. This CDR3 is 14 amino acids long. CDR3: CTSSRDRSNTEAFF. CDR3 nucleotides: TGCACCAGCAGCCGGGACAGATCGAACACTGAAGCTTTCTTT.

The chain is built from TRBV7-8 and TRBJ1-2; 9 nucleotides match TRBD1. This CDR3 has 14 residues. Germline-derived CDR1 and CDR2 are SGHVS and FQNEAQ. Trimming at V came to 6 bases and at J to 7 bases, leaving 9 bases not matched to a gene. As DNA, the CDR3 is TGTGCCAGCAGTCCTACAGGGGGCGCGGGTGGCTACACCTTC. Its translation: CASSPTGGAGGYTF.

This clone occurred once. The rearrangement uses TRBV6-6 and TRBJ2-1, with unresolved D. This CDR3 is built from 16 residues. V was cut by 4 bases and J by 5 bases, with 18 bases left in between. Germline CDR1 is MNHNY and CDR2 is SVGAGI (reference sequence). CDR3 sequence: CASSSPNPPTNNEQFF. CDR3 DNA: TGTGCCAGCAGTTCCCCCAACCCCCCCACAAACAATGAGCAGTTCTTC.

CDR3 sequence: CASSFGTANTGELFF. In DNA, the CDR3 is TGTGCCAGCAGCTTTGGGACAGCAAACACCGGGGAGCTGTTTTTT. V usage is TRBV5-4 and J usage is TRBJ2-2; 7 nucleotides agree with TRBD1. The CDR3 runs 15 residues. J gave up 2 bases and V 2 bases, and 3 bases lay outside the gene matches. Germline V gene data show CDR1 as SGHNT and CDR2 as YYREEE (reference sequence).

This clone was detected only a few times. V and J are TRBV7-2 and TRBJ1-2, with 7 positions matching TRBD1. The CDR3 is 13 amino acids. Per the germline V gene, CDR1 is SGHTA and CDR2 is FQGNSA. The trim removed 4 bases at V and 3 bases at J, leaving 2 bases unmatched. The CDR3 here is CASSSTGDYGYTF. The CDR3 nucleotides read TGTGCCAGCAGCTCAACAGGGGACTATGGCTACACCTTC.

V usage is TRBV28 and J usage is TRBJ2-3; D is perhaps TRBD2 (7 bases). Trimming stripped 3 bases from V and 8 bases from J, with 18 bases between. Per germline, CDR1 MDHEN and CDR2 SYDVKM. The CDR3 has 15 residues. The CDR3 sequence: CASSFGGGTLGTQYF. In DNA, the CDR3 is TGTGCCAGCAGTTTTGGCGGGGGCACGCTCGGTACGCAGTATTTT.

The chain recombines TRBV5-4 with TRBJ2-1; 8 nucleotides match TRBD1. The CDR3 has 13 residues. Trimming took 3 bases from V and 5 from J; bases not matched to a gene: 1. The germline V gene encodes CDR1 SGHNT and CDR2 YYREEE (reference sequence). Here the CDR3 reads CASSSGQDNEQFF. CDR3 sequence (DNA): TGTGCCAGCAGCTCGGGACAGGACAATGAGCAGTTCTTC.

This clone was counted a few times. V usage is TRBV6-5 and J usage is TRBJ2-7; 9 nucleotides align to TRBD1. V trimming: 4 bases; J trimming: 5 bases; junction bases outside the gene matches: 6. The germline V gene has CDR1 MNHEY and CDR2 SVGAGI. The CDR3 covers 14 residues. The CDR3 loop reads CASSSGTGIHEQYF. As DNA, the CDR3 is TGTGCCAGCAGTTCCGGGACAGGGATCCACGAGCAGTACTTC.

The chain has TRBV11-2 and TRBJ1-5; D ambiguous. Germline V gene sequence: CDR1 SGHAT, CDR2 FQNNGV. The CDR3 has 15 residues. Trimming removed 2 bases from V and 9 bases from J, with 17 bases in between. CDR3 in DNA: TGTGCCAGCAGCTTATCCGCAGGTGGAAAGTGGCCCCAGCATTTT. Protein product: CASSLSAGGKWPQHF.